This T cell receptor (beta chain) was identified in a study of blood T cell repertoires in COVID-19. In the study overall: The cDNA or gDNA used as material had been derived from T cells, B-cell-depleted T cells, or PBMCs.

The CDR3 is 15 residues long. Germline V gene sequence: CDR1 MNHEY, CDR2 SMNVEV (reference sequence). The V end lost 0 bases, the J end lost 11 bases, and 16 bases lay between the germline ends. Produced via immunoSEQ multiplex PCR; TCRdb's table is partial and in-frame only. Of 120,000 or so clones listed, around 74% were seen once; the top ten hold 5.5%. This receptor was taken from a man in his 60s with acute or convalescent COVID-19. The V gene is TRBV27, the J gene TRBJ2-2; D may be TRBD2 (6 bases). Sequenced input: peripheral blood. The CDR3 sequence: CASSLSGGVRRELFF. CDR3 sequence (DNA): TGTGCCAGCAGTTTATCGGGGGGAGTAAGGAGAGAGCTGTTTTTT.